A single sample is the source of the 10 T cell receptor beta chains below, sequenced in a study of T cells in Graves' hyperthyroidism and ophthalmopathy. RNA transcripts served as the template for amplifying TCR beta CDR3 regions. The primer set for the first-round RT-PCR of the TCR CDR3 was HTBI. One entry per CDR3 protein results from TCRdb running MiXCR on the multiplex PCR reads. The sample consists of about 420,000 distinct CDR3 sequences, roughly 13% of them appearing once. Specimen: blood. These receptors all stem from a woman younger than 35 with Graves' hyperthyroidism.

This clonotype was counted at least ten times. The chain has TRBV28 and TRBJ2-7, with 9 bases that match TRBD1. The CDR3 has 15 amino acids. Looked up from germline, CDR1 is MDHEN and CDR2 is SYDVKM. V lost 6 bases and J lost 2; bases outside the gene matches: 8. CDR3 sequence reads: CASRPRDRDTYEQYF. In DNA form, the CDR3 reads TGTGCCAGCAGGCCCCGGGACAGGGATACCTACGAGCAGTACTTC.

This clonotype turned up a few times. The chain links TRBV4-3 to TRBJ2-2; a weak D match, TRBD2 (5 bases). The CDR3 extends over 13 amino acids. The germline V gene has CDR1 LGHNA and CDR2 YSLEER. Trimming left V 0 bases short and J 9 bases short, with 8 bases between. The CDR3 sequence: CASSQDSSRELFF. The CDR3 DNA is TGCGCCAGCAGCCAAGATTCTAGCCGGGAGCTGTTTTTT.

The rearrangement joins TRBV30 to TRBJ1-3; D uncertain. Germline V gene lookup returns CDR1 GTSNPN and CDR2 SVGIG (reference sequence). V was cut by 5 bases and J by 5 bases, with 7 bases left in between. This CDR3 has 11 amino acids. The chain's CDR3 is CAWGQRNTIYF. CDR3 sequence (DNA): TGTGCCTGGGGCCAGCGAAACACCATATATTTT.

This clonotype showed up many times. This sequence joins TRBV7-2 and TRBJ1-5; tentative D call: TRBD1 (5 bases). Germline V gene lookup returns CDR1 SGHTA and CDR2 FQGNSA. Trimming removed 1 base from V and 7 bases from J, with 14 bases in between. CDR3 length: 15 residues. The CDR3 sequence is CASSLVLGPGQPQHF. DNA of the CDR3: TGTGCCAGCAGCTTAGTTCTGGGGCCGGGACAGCCCCAGCATTTT.

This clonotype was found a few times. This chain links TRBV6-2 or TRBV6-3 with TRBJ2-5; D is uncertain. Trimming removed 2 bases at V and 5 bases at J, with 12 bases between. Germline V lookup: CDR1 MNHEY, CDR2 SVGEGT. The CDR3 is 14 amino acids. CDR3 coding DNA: TGTGCCAGCAGTTACGAGCTGCGGACGGAGACCCAGTACTTC. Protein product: CASSYELRTETQYF.

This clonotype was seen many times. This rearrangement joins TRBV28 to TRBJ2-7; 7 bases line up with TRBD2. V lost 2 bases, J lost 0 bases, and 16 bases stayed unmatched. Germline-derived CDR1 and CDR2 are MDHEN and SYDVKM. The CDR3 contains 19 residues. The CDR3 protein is CASSLLRQTWDYNSYEQYF. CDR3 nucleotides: TGTGCCAGCAGTTTACTCCGACAGACTTGGGACTACAACTCCTACGAGCAGTACTTC.

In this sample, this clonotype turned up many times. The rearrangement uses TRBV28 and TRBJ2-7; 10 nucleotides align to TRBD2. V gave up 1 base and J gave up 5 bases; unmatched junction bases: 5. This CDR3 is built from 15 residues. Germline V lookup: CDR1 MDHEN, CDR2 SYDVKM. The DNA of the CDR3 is TGTGCCAGCAGTTTATTCCGGCTAGCGGGAGACGAGCAGTACTTC. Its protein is CASSLFRLAGDEQYF.

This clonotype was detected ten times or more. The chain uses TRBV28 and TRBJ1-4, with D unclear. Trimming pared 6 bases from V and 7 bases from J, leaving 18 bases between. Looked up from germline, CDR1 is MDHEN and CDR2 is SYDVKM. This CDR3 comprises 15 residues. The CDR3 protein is CASRAPSVRGEKLFF. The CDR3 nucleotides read TGTGCCAGCAGAGCCCCCTCGGTCCGTGGTGAAAAACTGTTTTTT.

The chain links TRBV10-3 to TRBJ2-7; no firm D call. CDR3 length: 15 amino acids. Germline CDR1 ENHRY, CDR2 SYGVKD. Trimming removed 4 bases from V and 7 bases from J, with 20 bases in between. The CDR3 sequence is CAISGALLKVPEQYF. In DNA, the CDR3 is TGTGCCATCAGTGGGGCACTCCTCAAGGTACCGGAGCAGTACTTC.

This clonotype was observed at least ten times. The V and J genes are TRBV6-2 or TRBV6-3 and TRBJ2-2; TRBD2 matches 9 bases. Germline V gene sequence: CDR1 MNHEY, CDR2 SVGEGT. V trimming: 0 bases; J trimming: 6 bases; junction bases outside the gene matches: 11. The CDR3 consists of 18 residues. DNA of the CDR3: TGTGCCAGCAGTTACTCGACACTAGCGGGCCTTAGTCCCGGGGAGCTGTTTTTT. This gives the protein CASSYSTLAGLSPGELFF.